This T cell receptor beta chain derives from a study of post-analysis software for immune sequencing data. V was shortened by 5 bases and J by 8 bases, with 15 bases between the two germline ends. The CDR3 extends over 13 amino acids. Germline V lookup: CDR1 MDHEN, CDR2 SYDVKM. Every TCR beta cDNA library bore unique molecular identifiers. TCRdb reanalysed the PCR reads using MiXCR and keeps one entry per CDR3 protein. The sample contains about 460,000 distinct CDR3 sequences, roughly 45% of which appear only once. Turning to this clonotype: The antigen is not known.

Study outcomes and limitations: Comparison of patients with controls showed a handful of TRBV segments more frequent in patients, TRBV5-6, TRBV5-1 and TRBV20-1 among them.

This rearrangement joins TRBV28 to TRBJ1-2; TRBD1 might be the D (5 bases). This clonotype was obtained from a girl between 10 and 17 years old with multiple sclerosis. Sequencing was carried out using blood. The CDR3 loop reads CASSRDRRGGYTF. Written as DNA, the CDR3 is TGTGCCAGCAGTCGGGACCGCAGAGGAGGCTACACCTTC.